What follows are 17 T cell receptor beta chains derived from one specimen sequenced in a study of blood T cell repertoires in COVID-19. Here immunoSEQ multiplex PCR was the method, and the copy in TCRdb shows in-frame clones only, minus some. The sample lists 300,000 to 400,000 clones; about 86% were seen once. Sequences were obtained from PBMCs or T cells enriched from blood (not recorded which). The receptors here all came from a middle-aged woman with acute COVID-19.

This clone showed up just once. This chain joins TRBV11-2 and TRBJ2-5; TRBD2 matches 8 bases. The CDR3 is 16 residues long. V dropped 2 bases and J dropped 5; count of bases not matched to a gene: 10. Germline V gene lookup returns CDR1 SGHAT and CDR2 FQNNGV. CDR3 in DNA: TGTGCCAGCAGCTTATCATTAGCGGGGCCGGGGGAGACCCAGTACTTC. It yields the protein CASSLSLAGPGETQYF.

The chain employs TRBV5-1 and TRBJ2-4, with TRBD1 as a possible D gene (5 bases). V was pared by 1 base and J by 2 bases, with 10 bases between. The V gene's germline CDR1 is SGHRS and CDR2 YFSETQ. The CDR3 contains 15 residues. CDR3 sequence reads: CASSLRAGTKNIQYF. The DNA of the CDR3 is TGCGCCAGCAGCTTGCGGGCAGGGACCAAAAACATTCAGTACTTC.

The chain combines TRBV15 with TRBJ1-4, with TRBD1 matching 7 bases. V was pared by 3 bases and J by 5 bases, with 3 bases of the junction left unmatched. CDR1 and CDR2 (germline): LNHNV, YYDKDF (reference sequence). The CDR3 contains 14 residues. CDR3 sequence reads: CATSRTGRNEKLFF. The CDR3 DNA follows: TGTGCCACCAGCAGGACAGGGCGAAATGAAAAACTGTTTTTT.

At least ten counts were recorded for this clone. This chain connects TRBV10-3 to TRBJ1-2, with 8 bases lining up with TRBD1. This CDR3 has 16 amino acids. Germline lookup yields CDR1 ENHRY and CDR2 SYGVKD. Trimming at V came to 2 bases and at J to 8 bases, leaving 13 bases not matched to a gene. This CDR3 is CAISEPALWTGYGYTF. The CDR3 DNA sequence: TGTGCCATCAGTGAGCCAGCCCTCTGGACAGGGTACGGCTACACCTTC.

CDR3 amino acids: CASSNFYRGGRVGGKTGANVLTF. The CDR3 region has the DNA TGTGCCAGCAGCAATTTTTACCGGGGGGGAAGGGTCGGTGGGAAAACTGGGGCCAACGTCCTGACTTTC. This chain joins TRBV21-1 and TRBJ2-6; whether TRBD2, the table's D call, matches the DNA was not checked. TRBV21-1 is given as a pseudogene. The CDR3 runs 23 residues.

CDR3 in DNA: TGCGCCAGCAGCTCCGGGGGGCCTAATGAAAAACTGTTTTTT. It is translated as CASSSGGPNEKLFF. The chain uses TRBV5-1 and TRBJ1-4, with D possibly being TRBD1 (6 bases). Germline V gene data show CDR1 as SGHRS and CDR2 as YFSETQ. The CDR3 runs to 14 residues. V lost 3 bases and J 3 bases, leaving 9 bases between the germline ends.

The rearrangement links TRBV28 to TRBJ2-3; 8 nucleotides agree with TRBD1. V trimming: 3 bases; J trimming: 6 bases; junction bases outside the gene matches: 2. Germline V lookup: CDR1 MDHEN, CDR2 SYDVKM. The CDR3 covers 13 residues. The CDR3 sequence: CASSFRDRDTQYF. In DNA, the CDR3 is TGTGCCAGCAGTTTCCGGGACAGGGATACGCAGTATTTT.

The chain combines TRBV28 with TRBJ1-2; D may be TRBD1 (5 bases). CDR3 length equals 15 residues. CDR1 is MDHEN, CDR2 SYDVKM, per germline. Trimming left V 3 bases short and J 0 bases short, with 11 bases between. The CDR3 sequence is CASSFGGASNYGYTF. The CDR3 region has the DNA TGTGCCAGCAGTTTTGGCGGGGCATCTAACTATGGCTACACCTTC.

The sample holds one count of this clone. The chain links TRBV4-1 to TRBJ2-1, with D possibly TRBD2 on 6 matching bases. The germline gives CDR1 MGHRA, CDR2 YSYEKL. This CDR3 is built from 13 residues. V gave up 5 bases and J gave up 7 bases, with 12 bases separating them. In DNA form, the CDR3 reads TGCGCCAGCAGCGCGGGAACTCAGAATGAGCAGTTCTTC. Translated: CASSAGTQNEQFF.

The chain combines TRBV28 with TRBJ2-1; perhaps TRBD1 as D (5 bases). Germline V CDR1 and CDR2: MDHEN, SYDVKM. The CDR3 has 13 residues. Trimming removed 1 base at V and 5 bases at J, with 6 bases between. The CDR3 coding sequence is TGTGCCAGCAGTTTATCGACAGACAATGAGCAGTTCTTC. Its protein product is CASSLSTDNEQFF.

V is TRBV7-2 and J is TRBJ2-3, with D maybe TRBD2 (6 bases). The germline V gene has CDR1 SGHTA and CDR2 FQGNSA. Trimming left V 6 bases short and J 4 bases short, with 11 bases between. CDR3 length equals 13 residues. The CDR3: CASRDYYPDTQYF. CDR3 sequence (DNA): TGTGCCAGCAGGGACTATTATCCAGATACGCAGTATTTT. Variable domain in full (rest from reference TRBV7-2 and TRBJ2-3): GAGVSQSPSNKVTEKGKDVELRCDPISGHTALYWYRQSLGQGLEFLIYFQGNSAPDKSGLPSDRFSAERTGGSVSTLTIQRTQQEDSAVYLCASRDYYPDTQYFGPGTRLTVL.

The rearrangement joins TRBV28 to TRBJ2-1; D is possibly TRBD2 (5 bases). The CDR3 runs to 18 residues. Germline-derived CDR1 and CDR2 are MDHEN and SYDVKM. V was shortened by 5 bases and J by 6 bases, with 26 bases between the two germline ends. The CDR3 region has the DNA TGTGCCAGCAGTCCCAACGGGGTTGGACCTGAATACCGCAATGAGCAGTTCTTC. Translation gives CASSPNGVGPEYRNEQFF.

This clone was seen a few times. The gene calls are TRBV4-3 and TRBJ2-2; 7 bases are a match to TRBD1. With 0 bases clipped from V and 6 bases from J, the junction kept 4 bases outside the gene matches. The CDR3 runs 15 residues. Germline V lookup: CDR1 LGHNA, CDR2 YSLEER. DNA for the CDR3: TGCGCCAGCAGCCAAGATGAGGGGGCACCCGGGGAGCTGTTTTTT. Amino acids: CASSQDEGAPGELFF.

The genes are TRBV28 and TRBJ1-1; maybe TRBD1 (5 bases). Trimming pared 6 bases from V and 4 bases from J, leaving 9 bases between. The CDR3 runs 12 residues. Germline V gene sequence: CDR1 MDHEN, CDR2 SYDVKM. For the CDR3, the DNA is TGTGCCAGCAGGGGGCGTTTCACTGAAGCTTTCTTT. Protein product: CASRGRFTEAFF. Using reference TRBV28 and TRBJ1-1 for the parts outside the CDR3, the full variable domain is DVKVTQSSRYLVKRTGEKVFLECVQDMDHENMFWYRQDPGLGLRLIYFSYDVKMKEKGDIPEGYSVSREKKERFSLILESASTNQTSMYLCASRGRFTEAFFGQGTRLTVV.

The chain carries TRBV5-1 and TRBJ1-5; D possibly corresponds to TRBD1 (5 bases). The V gene's germline CDR1 is SGHRS and CDR2 YFSETQ. Trimming removed 2 bases at V and 4 bases at J, with 13 bases between. The CDR3 is made up of 15 amino acids. As DNA, the CDR3 is TGCGCCAGCAGCTTATCGCCAGGGCTTAATCAGCCCCAGCATTTT. Encoded protein: CASSLSPGLNQPQHF. The full variable domain, in which reference TRBV5-1 and TRBJ1-5 provide the parts outside the CDR3, is KAGVTQTPRYLIKTRGQQVTLSCSPISGHRSVSWYQQTPGQGLQFLFEYFSETQRNKGNFPGRFSGRQFSNSRSEMNVSTLELGDSALYLCASSLSPGLNQPQHFGDGTRLSIL.

The V and J genes are TRBV19 and TRBJ2-3; 9 positions match TRBD2. V shed 3 bases, J shed 3 bases, and the junction held 4 bases outside the gene matches. Germline V CDR1 and CDR2: LNHDA, SQIVND (reference sequence). The CDR3 runs to 15 residues. The CDR3 sequence is CASSMASGTTDTQYF. The CDR3 DNA sequence: TGTGCCAGTAGTATGGCTAGCGGGACAACAGATACGCAGTATTTT.

The chain joins TRBV7-9 to TRBJ1-1; TRBD1 matches 8 bases. Germline assignment: CDR1 SEHNR and CDR2 FQNEAQ (reference sequence). This CDR3 is built from 14 residues. After removal of 0 bases from V and 10 bases from J, the junction contained 7 bases not matched to a gene. The CDR3 loop reads CASSLAGRGQGAFF. CDR3 coding DNA: TGTGCCAGCAGCTTAGCGGGCAGGGGGCAAGGAGCTTTCTTT.